The rows below give T cell receptor beta chains drawn from one sample of a study of cytomegalovirus exposure and HLA in healthy donors. Measured with immunoSEQ multiplex PCR; TCRdb has only the in-frame clones, and not every one. The sample shows over 100,000 clones, about 78% of them seen only once. The sample comprised PBMCs. The receptors originated from a female donor in good health and CMV-seronegative. Each CDR3 is given with its conserved first and last residue. The D gene is left open where the match is weak. Only part of the rows carry a size: once, few, many, or a class if the clone is expanded.

TRBV29-1	-	-	13	TRBJ1-2	TGCAGCGTCTTTTTGACTGGAAACTATGGCTACACCTTC	CSVFLTGNYGYTF
TRBV7-2	-	TRBD1	12	TRBJ1-2	TGTGCCAGCAGCCAGGACAGGGATGGCTACACCTTC	CASSQDRDGYTF
TRBV15	once	TRBD2	17	TRBJ2-1	TGTGCCACCAGCAGAATACTAGGACTAGCGGGAGGGAATGAGCAGTTCTTC	CATSRILGLAGGNEQFF
TRBV5-1	-	-	15	TRBJ2-6	TGCGCCAGCAGCCCGTCCCCAGGGTGGGCCAACGTCCTGACTTTC	CASSPSPGWANVLTF
TRBV15	-	-	15	TRBJ2-7	TGTGCCACCAGCAGTGCCCTGTCCAGCGCCTACGAGCAGTACTTC	CATSSALSSAYEQYF
TRBV7-9	-	-	14	TRBJ1-2	TGTGCCAGCAGCTCACAGGGACCCAACTATGGCTACACCTTC	CASSSQGPNYGYTF
TRBV19	-	TRBD1	15	TRBJ2-7	TGTGCCAGTAGTAGCCTAGGGACAGGTTTCTACGAGCAGTACTTC	CASSSLGTGFYEQYF
TRBV7-8	-	TRBD2	16	TRBJ2-1	TGTGCCAGCAGCTTCCTAGCGGGAGGCCTCCCCAATGAGCAGTTCTTC	CASSFLAGGLPNEQFF
TRBV7-2	-	TRBD2	16	TRBJ2-4	TGTGCCAGCAGCTTAAGCGGGACTTTAGCCAAAAACATTCAGTACTTC	CASSLSGTLAKNIQYF
TRBV30	-	TRBD1	17	TRBJ2-7	TGTGCCTGGAGTGTACGTGTAGGGTCAGGGGGCAGCTACGAGCAGTACTTC	CAWSVRVGSGGSYEQYF
TRBV29-1	-	-	13	TRBJ1-2	TGCAGCGTTGAAGATTACCCCCAGGATGGCTACACCTTC	CSVEDYPQDGYTF
TRBV10-3	-	TRBD2	16	TRBJ2-1	TGTGCCATCAGTGGCACTAGCGGGAGGGTTACCAATGAGCAGTTCTTC	CAISGTSGRVTNEQFF
TRBV5-1	-	TRBD1	17	TRBJ1-4	TGCGCCAGCAGCCGACAACCGGGACAGGGGGCGGATGAAAAACTGTTTTTT	CASSRQPGQGADEKLFF
TRBV27	-	-	12	TRBJ2-5	TGTGCCAGCAGTTTATGGGGAGGCACCCAGTACTTC	CASSLWGGTQYF
TRBV10-1	few	TRBD1	16	TRBJ2-1	TGCGCCAGCAGTTACCTCACAGGGGAAGGGTACAATGAGCAGTTCTTC	CASSYLTGEGYNEQFF
TRBV5-1	-	-	14	TRBJ2-2	TGCGCCAGCAGCCTACTAGCTGACACCGGGGAGCTGTTTTTT	CASSLLADTGELFF
TRBV5-6	-	-	14	TRBJ1-1	TGTGCCAGCAGCTTTGCAGACACGAACACTGAAGCTTTCTTT	CASSFADTNTEAFF
TRBV28	-	-	10	TRBJ1-5	TGTGTCGTAGGGGGTCAGCCCCAGCATTTT	CVVGGQPQHF
TRBV5-5	-	TRBD1	12	TRBJ1-1	TGTGCCAGCAGCCCTGACAGGGAGGAAGCTTTCTTT	CASSPDREEAFF
TRBV12-5	-	-	13	TRBJ2-1	TGTGCTAGTGGTTCCCCCGGACTCAATGAGCAGTTCTTC	CASGSPGLNEQFF
TRBV5-4	-	-	16	TRBJ2-7	TGTGCCAGCAGCTTGGCCTTTAGGGAGAGCTCCTACGAGCAGTACTTC	CASSLAFRESSYEQYF
TRBV7-8	-	-	17	TRBJ2-3	TGTGCCAGCAGCTTGGGACTTTCCTTCATAAGCACAGATACGCAGTATTTT	CASSLGLSFISTDTQYF
TRBV4-3	-	-	14	TRBJ1-2	TGCGCCAGCAGCCAGGTGGACAGCAACTATGGCTACACCTTC	CASSQVDSNYGYTF
TRBV29-1	-	TRBD2	12	TRBJ2-1	TGCAGCGCCGGGACTAGCGGTAATGAGCAGTTCTTC	CSAGTSGNEQFF
TRBV19	-	TRBD2	15	TRBJ2-5	TGTGCCAGTAGTATAGGGAGCGGGAGATCAAAGACCCAGTACTTC	CASSIGSGRSKTQYF
TRBV2	-	-	14	TRBJ2-7	TGTGCCAGCAGTGAAAGCCCGGGATGGGACGAGCAGTACTTC	CASSESPGWDEQYF
TRBV11-2	few	TRBD2	17	TRBJ2-1	TGTGCCAGCAGCTCCCGGACTAGCGGGTTCTCCTACAATGAGCAGTTCTTC	CASSSRTSGFSYNEQFF
TRBV4-1	-	TRBD1	17	TRBJ2-1	TGCGCCAGCAGCCAATCCTCCGGGACAGGGATTTACAATGAGCAGTTCTTC	CASSQSSGTGIYNEQFF
TRBV30	-	-	15	TRBJ1-1	TGTGCCTGGACGGGGATCGGACGGTGGAACACTGAAGCTTTCTTT	CAWTGIGRWNTEAFF
TRBV4-1	-	-	16	TRBJ2-4	TGCGCCAGCAGCCAAGGGGTAGCGATGGCCAAAAACATTCAGTACTTC	CASSQGVAMAKNIQYF
TRBV10-3	-	-	12	TRBJ2-3	TGTGCCATCAGTGAGTCCAGAGATACGCAGTATTTT	CAISESRDTQYF
TRBV7-6	-	-	14	TRBJ2-7	TGTGCCAGCAGCTTAGGGCAGTCCCTCTACGAGCAGTACTTC	CASSLGQSLYEQYF
TRBV28	-	-	15	TRBJ1-5	TGTGCCAGCAGTTTAGGAGAACAGGCTGGGCAGCCCCAGCATTTT	CASSLGEQAGQPQHF
TRBV5-1	-	TRBD1	17	TRBJ2-2	TGCGCCAGCAGCGACACAAAAGGGGGCGCAAACACCGGGGAGCTGTTTTTT	CASSDTKGGANTGELFF
TRBV2	few	-	16	TRBJ2-2	TGTGCCAGCAGTGAGTCAGTAGCGGAGAACACCGGGGAGCTGTTTTTT	CASSESVAENTGELFF
TRBV4-2	-	TRBD1	16	TRBJ1-5	TGTGCCAGCAGCCGCGGGACAGGGGCTGACAATCAGCCCCAGCATTTT	CASSRGTGADNQPQHF
TRBV11-2	-	-	14	TRBJ2-7	TGTGCCAGCAGCTGGGGCGACGGGGGCTACGAGCAGTACTTC	CASSWGDGGYEQYF
TRBV5-6	few	TRBD1	17	TRBJ2-3	TGTGCCAGCAGCTTGGGATACGGACAGGGTATTTCAGATACGCAGTATTTT	CASSLGYGQGISDTQYF
TRBV15	-	-	15	TRBJ1-2	TGTGCCACCAGCAGAGGCCCCGGGGAGAACTATGGCTACACCTTC	CATSRGPGENYGYTF
TRBV7-2	few	-	16	TRBJ1-3	TGTGCCAGCAGCTTAGCGTCGGCGGCCTCTGGAAACACCATATATTTT	CASSLASAASGNTIYF
TRBV4-3	-	-	14	TRBJ2-7	TGCGCCAGCAGCCAAGGAGTAGGGGCCTACGAGCAGTACTTC	CASSQGVGAYEQYF
TRBV27	-	-	13	TRBJ2-7	TGTGCCAGCAGTCGACAGGTTTCCTACGAGCAGTACTTC	CASSRQVSYEQYF
TRBV5-1	once	-	17	TRBJ2-1	TGCGCCAGCAGCTTGGCCGGGGTACGGGCGTCCTACAATGAGCAGTTCTTC	CASSLAGVRASYNEQFF
TRBV7-9	few	TRBD2	16	TRBJ2-2	TGTGCCAGCAGCCCTTTAGCGGGAGGTGGTACCGGGGAGCTGTTTTTT	CASSPLAGGGTGELFF
TRBV15	-	TRBD2	15	TRBJ2-1	TGTGCCACCAGCAGGGGACTAGCGGGAGGTAATGAGCAGTTCTTC	CATSRGLAGGNEQFF
TRBV19	-	-	15	TRBJ1-5	TGTGCCAGTAGTATAGGAGAGGGTCTGGGACAGCCCCAGCATTTT	CASSIGEGLGQPQHF
TRBV6-5	-	-	15	TRBJ2-5	TGTGCCAGCAGTTGGCAATCCACAGGGCGGGAGACCCAGTACTTC	CASSWQSTGRETQYF
TRBV7-2	-	-	11	TRBJ1-1	TGTGCCAGCAGCTTAGGGAGGGGAGCTTTCTTT	CASSLGRGAFF
TRBV6-1	-	TRBD1	14	TRBJ1-2	TGTGCCAGCCGGGGTGGGACAGCGGGCTATGGCTACACCTTC	CASRGGTAGYGYTF
TRBV15	-	TRBD1	15	TRBJ2-5	TGTGCCACCAGCAGAAGGGGGCCCGTGGAGGAGACCCAGTACTTC	CATSRRGPVEETQYF
TRBV7-2	-	TRBD1	13	TRBJ2-4	TGTGCCAGCAGCAAGGACAGGGGGGACATTCAGTACTTC	CASSKDRGDIQYF
TRBV27	once	TRBD1	14	TRBJ1-5	TGTGCCAGCAGTCCAACGACAGGGATGAGGCCCCAGCATTTT	CASSPTTGMRPQHF
TRBV18	-	-	14	TRBJ2-1	TGTGCCAGCTCAGAGCTGAGCTCCTACAATGAGCAGTTCTTC	CASSELSSYNEQFF
TRBV10-3	-	-	14	TRBJ2-5	TGTGCCATCAGTGAGTCGAATAGCCAAGAGACCCAGTACTTC	CAISESNSQETQYF
TRBV27	-	-	15	TRBJ2-7	TGTGCCAGCAGTAAGGCCGGTGGACTATCCTACGAGCAGTACTTC	CASSKAGGLSYEQYF